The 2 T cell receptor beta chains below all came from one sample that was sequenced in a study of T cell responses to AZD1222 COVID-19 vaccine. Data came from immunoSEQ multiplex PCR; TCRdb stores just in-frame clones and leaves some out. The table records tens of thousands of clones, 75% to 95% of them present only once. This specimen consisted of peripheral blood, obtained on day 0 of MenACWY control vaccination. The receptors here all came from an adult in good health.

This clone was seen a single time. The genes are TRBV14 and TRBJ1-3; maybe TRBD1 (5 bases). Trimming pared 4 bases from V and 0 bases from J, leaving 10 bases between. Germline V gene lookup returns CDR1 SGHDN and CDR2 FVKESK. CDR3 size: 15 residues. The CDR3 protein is CASSLAGGSGNTIYF. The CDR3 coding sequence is TGTGCCAGCAGCCTAGCGGGGGGCTCTGGAAACACCATATATTTT.

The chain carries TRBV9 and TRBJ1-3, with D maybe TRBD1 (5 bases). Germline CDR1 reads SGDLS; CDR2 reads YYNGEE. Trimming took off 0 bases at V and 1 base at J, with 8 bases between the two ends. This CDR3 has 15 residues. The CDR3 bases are TGTGCCAGCAGCGTAGAGTCAGGGTCTGGAAACACCATATATTTT. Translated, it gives CASSVESGSGNTIYF.